What follows are 11 T cell receptor beta chains derived from one specimen sequenced in a study of long-term antiretroviral therapy in people with HIV. Version v3.0 of the immunoSEQ assay was performed at survey level. Assay: immunoSEQ multiplex PCR; the TCRdb copy retains only in-frame clones and omits some. The sample carries fewer than 30,000 clones, approximately 78% recorded once. Sequences were derived from unsorted PBMCs, sampled 3 years after starting antiretroviral therapy. These receptors were obtained from a man between 35 and 55 years old with HIV.

The CDR3 nucleotides read TGTGCCAGCAGCCCACGATCGGATTCCTTCGGGACCCAGTACTTC. It encodes CASSPRSDSFGTQYF. The V and J genes are TRBV11-2 and TRBJ2-5; D is ambiguous. Per germline, CDR1 SGHAT and CDR2 FQNNGV. V was pared by 5 bases and J by 7 bases, with 20 bases between. The CDR3 consists of 15 residues.

The chain has TRBV7-2 and TRBJ2-2; 9 bases map to TRBD2. CDR1 is SGHTA and CDR2 is FQGNSA in the germline V gene. There are 17 residues in the CDR3. The trim removed 6 bases at V and 1 base at J, leaving 9 bases unmatched. The CDR3 spells CASSHSISGGNTGELFF. In nucleotides, the CDR3 is TGTGCCAGCAGTCATTCAATTAGCGGGGGGAACACCGGGGAGCTGTTTTTT.

V is TRBV5-1 and J is TRBJ2-1, with 8 positions matching TRBD1. Germline values: CDR1 SGHRS, CDR2 YFSETQ. Trimming removed 5 bases from V and 5 bases from J; junction bases left unmatched: 3. CDR3 length equals 13 residues. The CDR3 region is CASRTGENNEQFF. DNA of the CDR3: TGCGCCAGCAGGACAGGGGAGAACAATGAGCAGTTCTTC.

The chain combines TRBV7-9 with TRBJ2-7, with 11 positions matching TRBD2. The germline gives CDR1 SEHNR, CDR2 FQNEAQ (reference sequence). CDR3 length equals 16 residues. J gave up 4 bases and V 0 bases, and 5 bases lay outside the gene matches. The CDR3 region is CASSLALAGDLYEQYF. The CDR3 DNA is TGTGCCAGCAGCTTAGCACTAGCGGGAGATCTGTACGAGCAGTACTTC.

This rearrangement joins TRBV5-4 to TRBJ2-7; 8 bases are shared with TRBD1. The CDR3 loop spans 14 amino acids. Germline V gives CDR1 SGHNT, CDR2 YYREEE (reference sequence). The junction had 4 bases not matched to a gene; V was cut back by 3 bases and J by 2 bases. The CDR3 protein is CASSYGQGAYEQYF. CDR3 sequence (DNA): TGTGCCAGCAGCTACGGACAGGGTGCCTACGAGCAGTACTTC.

The rearrangement links TRBV29-1 to TRBJ2-2; 15 nucleotides line up with TRBD2. Germline CDR1 reads SQVTM; CDR2 reads ANQGSEA. The J segment lost 7 bases and the V segment lost 4 bases, leaving 16 bases of the junction unmatched. CDR3 size: 19 residues. CDR3 sequence reads: CSVAGGLAGGWWGSGELFF. CDR3 bases: TGCAGCGTTGCGGGGGGACTAGCGGGAGGATGGTGGGGGAGCGGGGAGCTGTTTTTT.

This clone was picked up one time. The chain combines TRBV4-2 with TRBJ2-3; 7 bases agree with TRBD2. The ends lost 0 bases at V and 1 base at J; junction bases unmatched: 22. The CDR3 consists of 22 residues. Germline CDR1 reads LGHNA; CDR2 reads YNFKEQ. The CDR3 loop is CASSQDGLDGGGIILGTDTQYF. The CDR3 nucleotides read TGTGCCAGCAGCCAAGACGGACTTGACGGCGGGGGTATCATTCTCGGCACAGATACGCAGTATTTT.

The rearrangement links TRBV6-1 to TRBJ2-2; D not resolved. Trimming pared 3 bases from V and 1 base from J, leaving 9 bases between. The CDR3 is 15 amino acids. Germline CDR1 and CDR2: MNHNS and SASEGT. CDR3 coding DNA: TGTGCCAGCAGTGAGAAAATCGAGAACACCGGGGAGCTGTTTTTT. Translated, it gives CASSEKIENTGELFF.

The chain employs TRBV4-1 and TRBJ1-1, with 7 bases aligning to TRBD1. Germline V gives CDR1 MGHRA, CDR2 YSYEKL. V lost 1 base and J lost 5; bases outside the gene matches: 10. The CDR3 contains 16 residues. The chain's CDR3 is CASSQVGTAGRTEAFF. The CDR3 DNA reads as TGCGCCAGCAGCCAAGTTGGGACAGCCGGAAGAACTGAAGCTTTCTTT.

This clone is a singleton in its sample. CDR3 protein: CASSQELDSLTSTDTQYF. The DNA of the CDR3 is TGCGCCAGCAGCCAAGAGTTGGACAGCTTGACTAGCACAGATACGCAGTATTTT. The chain links TRBV4-1 to TRBJ2-3; a possible D gene is TRBD1 (6 bases). The germline V gene has CDR1 MGHRA and CDR2 YSYEKL. The CDR3 runs 18 residues. V lost 0 bases to trimming and J lost 0 bases, with 16 bases between them.

The J gene is TRBJ2-7, the V gene TRBV7-6; TRBD1 agrees at 9 bases. V gave up 4 bases and J gave up 1 base; unmatched junction bases: 14. Germline V gene sequence: CDR1 SGHVS, CDR2 FNYEAQ. CDR3 length: 18 residues. The CDR3 loop reads CASSSMRPGQGSSYEQYF. In DNA, the CDR3 is TGTGCCAGCAGCTCAATGAGACCGGGACAGGGATCGTCCTACGAGCAGTACTTC.